One sample yielded the 32 T cell receptor beta chains listed below, sequenced in a study of shared clonotypes between healthy human individuals. Clones were sequenced by immunoSEQ multiplex PCR, and TCRdb holds only the in-frame ones, with some missing. The sample lists some 1.5 million clones; 95% to 99% were seen once. Sequencing was performed on naive CD4+ T cells sorted from blood. Subset noted: CD45RA+ positively selected. All receptors come from a man aged 30-40 years in good health.

The genes are TRBV7-6 and TRBJ2-3; D is perhaps TRBD2 (5 bases). V was shortened by 3 bases and J by 2 bases, with 18 bases between the two germline ends. From germline, CDR1 is SGHVS and CDR2 FNYEAQ. The length of the CDR3 is 17 residues. The CDR3 DNA reads TGTGCCAGCAGCTTTGTCCCCCGGGGTCTCCACACAGATACGCAGTATTTT. Translating it yields CASSFVPRGLHTDTQYF.

The chain is built from TRBV6-5 and TRBJ1-1, with D possibly being TRBD1 (5 bases). The V and J ends lost 10 bases and 5 bases respectively, with 17 bases between them. Germline-derived CDR1 and CDR2 are MNHEY and SVGAGI. CDR3 size: 13 residues. This CDR3 is CATLERGRTEAFF. The CDR3 bases are TGTGCCACCCTCGAACGGGGGAGAACTGAAGCTTTCTTT.

The chain links TRBV7-9 to TRBJ2-7; a possible D gene is TRBD1 (6 bases). Trimming pared 5 bases from V and 6 bases from J, leaving 14 bases between. This CDR3 has 13 amino acids. Germline CDR1 is SEHNR and CDR2 is FQNEAQ (reference sequence). CDR3 protein: CASSQQQGSEQYF. As DNA, the CDR3 is TGTGCCAGCAGCCAACAACAGGGATCCGAGCAGTACTTC. The variable domain in full, completed from reference TRBV7-9 and TRBJ2-7, reads DTGVSQNPRHKITKRGQNVTFRCDPISEHNRLYWYRQTLGQGPEFLTYFQNEAQLEKSRLLSDRFSAERPKGSFSTLEIQRTEQGDSAMYLCASSQQQGSEQYFGPGTRLTVT.

The chain employs TRBV5-1 and TRBJ1-3, with 9 bases matching TRBD1. Trimming cost V 5 bases and J 2 bases; bases outside gene matches: 5. The germline V gene has CDR1 SGHRS and CDR2 YFSETQ. This CDR3 is 15 amino acids long. DNA for the CDR3: TGCGCCAGCAGTGGACAGGGGCAGGCTGGAAACACCATATATTTT. As protein: CASSGQGQAGNTIYF.

The chain joins TRBV7-9 to TRBJ2-2; 10 bases are a match to TRBD2. The ends lost 8 bases at V and 7 bases at J; junction bases unmatched: 7. The germline V gene encodes CDR1 SEHNR and CDR2 FQNEAQ (reference sequence). The CDR3 contains 14 residues. The CDR3 protein is CASGATSGVGELFF. The CDR3 DNA sequence: TGTGCCAGCGGAGCAACTAGCGGGGTCGGGGAGCTGTTTTTT. Filled out from reference TRBV7-9 and TRBJ2-2, the complete variable domain reads DTGVSQNPRHKITKRGQNVTFRCDPISEHNRLYWYRQTLGQGPEFLTYFQNEAQLEKSRLLSDRFSAERPKGSFSTLEIQRTEQGDSAMYLCASGATSGVGELFFGEGSRLTVL.

V is TRBV5-4 and J is TRBJ2-6; a possible D gene is TRBD2 (5 bases). Germline CDR1 is SGHNT and CDR2 is YYREEE (reference sequence). V was trimmed by 4 bases and J by 0 bases, leaving 14 bases between them. The CDR3 covers 17 residues. CDR3 residues: CASSPSGIFSGANVLTF. For the CDR3, the DNA is TGTGCCAGCAGCCCCTCCGGGATTTTCTCTGGGGCCAACGTCCTGACTTTC.

The rearrangement uses TRBV5-1 and TRBJ2-4; D is ambiguous. The ends were cut back, 4 bases at V and 3 bases at J, with 20 bases in the middle. The CDR3 is 17 amino acids. The germline CDR1 and CDR2 sequences are SGHRS and YFSETQ. CDR3 amino acids: CASSPTSPSQGKNIQYF. The CDR3 DNA reads as TGCGCCAGCAGCCCCACTTCACCCTCCCAAGGCAAAAACATTCAGTACTTC.

J is TRBJ2-7 and V is TRBV7-9; D is unresolved. This CDR3 spans 14 amino acids. Germline CDR1 reads SEHNR; CDR2 reads FQNEAQ (reference sequence). Trimming took off 1 base at V and 6 bases at J, with 13 bases between the two ends. The CDR3 bases are TGTGCCAGCAGCTTAGTGGTGGATTTGGGCGAGCAGTACTTC. Protein sequence: CASSLVVDLGEQYF.

The CDR3 here is CASSLVGVPANEKLFF. The CDR3 coding sequence is TGCGCCAGCAGCTTGGTGGGGGTACCGGCTAATGAAAAACTGTTTTTT. The V call is TRBV5-1, the J call TRBJ1-4; D is possibly TRBD1 (5 bases). The CDR3 is 16 amino acids. In germline, CDR1 is SGHRS, CDR2 YFSETQ. V was clipped by 0 bases and J by 3 bases, with 12 bases between them.

V and J are TRBV28 and TRBJ1-1; a possible D gene is TRBD1 (6 bases). CDR3 length: 14 amino acids. Germline values: CDR1 MDHEN, CDR2 SYDVKM. The ends were cut back, 4 bases at V and 3 bases at J, with 12 bases in the middle. Written as DNA, the CDR3 is TGTGCCAGCAGTTCCCAGGGGCGGGACACTGAAGCTTTCTTT. It translates to CASSSQGRDTEAFF.

This clone is a singleton in its sample. V gene TRBV28 combines with J gene TRBJ2-7; 7 bases are a match to TRBD2. The CDR3 has 14 amino acids. Trimming took 6 bases from V and 5 from J; bases not matched to a gene: 10. Germline V lookup: CDR1 MDHEN, CDR2 SYDVKM. Written as DNA, the CDR3 is TGTGCCAGCAGCCCCAGGACTAGTATCCACGAGCAGTACTTC. It codes for CASSPRTSIHEQYF.

The chain is built from TRBV5-4 and TRBJ2-3; 7 positions match TRBD2. The CDR3 has 15 amino acids. The germline V gene has CDR1 SGHNT and CDR2 YYREEE (reference sequence). V trimming: 4 bases; J trimming: 3 bases; junction bases outside the gene matches: 8. DNA of the CDR3: TGTGCCAGCAGCCCAGGACTAGGTCGAACAGATACGCAGTATTTT. Translating it yields CASSPGLGRTDTQYF.

V is TRBV18 and J is TRBJ1-2; the D gene is possibly TRBD1 (5 bases). V lost 3 bases to trimming and J lost 4 bases, with 12 bases between them. The length of the CDR3 is 14 residues. Germline CDR1 is KGHSH and CDR2 is LQKENI. CDR3 sequence (DNA): TGTGCCAGCTCACCCGACAGAATCGGCTATGGCTACACCTTC. Amino acid sequence: CASSPDRIGYGYTF. The variable domain in full, with the rest retrieved from reference TRBV18 and TRBJ1-2, is NAGVMQNPRHLVRRRGQEARLRCSPMKGHSHVYWYRQLPEEGLKFMVYLQKENIIDESGMPKERFSAEFPKEGPSILRIQQVVRGDSAAYFCASSPDRIGYGYTFGSGTRLTVV.

This clone has a single count. The chain has TRBV29-1 and TRBJ2-5; D unclear. This CDR3 region has 15 residues. The germline V gene encodes CDR1 SQVTM and CDR2 ANQGSEA. Trimming shortened V by 6 bases and J by 4 bases, and 21 bases separated the two germline ends. CDR3 residues: CSVSALGQQRETQYF. The CDR3 nucleotides read TGCAGCGTCTCCGCTTTGGGTCAACAGAGAGAGACCCAGTACTTC.

The chain couples TRBV7-2 to TRBJ2-4; 8 bases are shared with TRBD1. The length of the CDR3 is 15 residues. Trimming cost V 0 bases and J 12 bases; bases outside gene matches: 10. From germline, CDR1 is SGHTA and CDR2 FQGNSA. The CDR3 spells CASSLAVKGQGGQYF. The CDR3 bases are TGTGCCAGCAGCTTAGCGGTTAAAGGACAGGGTGGTCAGTACTTC.

CDR3 sequence (DNA): TGTGCCAGCGAAAATGGGGGGCTCTACGAGCAGTACTTC. As protein: CASENGGLYEQYF. V and J are TRBV28 and TRBJ2-7, with D perhaps TRBD1 or TRBD2 (6 bases each). CDR3 length equals 13 residues. V gave up 8 bases and J gave up 3 bases, with 14 bases separating them. Germline V gene lookup returns CDR1 MDHEN and CDR2 SYDVKM. Looking up the rest from reference TRBV28 and TRBJ2-7 gives the full variable domain: DVKVTQSSRYLVKRTGEKVFLECVQDMDHENMFWYRQDPGLGLRLIYFSYDVKMKEKGDIPEGYSVSREKKERFSLILESASTNQTSMYLCASENGGLYEQYFGPGTRLTVT.

A note on this clone: Other nucleotide sequences from this sample produce the same CDR3. The chain uses TRBV6-5 and TRBJ1-1; D unresolved. Trimming pared 3 bases from V and 0 bases from J, leaving 8 bases between. Germline CDR1 reads MNHEY; CDR2 reads SVGAGI. The CDR3 length is 14 residues. CDR3 region: CASSYSYMNTEAFF. In nucleotides, the CDR3 is TGTGCCAGCAGTTATTCGTACATGAACACTGAAGCTTTCTTT.

V usage is TRBV27 and J usage is TRBJ2-7; D remains ambiguous. Germline CDR1 reads MNHEY; CDR2 reads SMNVEV (reference sequence). The CDR3 length is 14 residues. The V and J ends lost 2 bases and 3 bases respectively, with 11 bases between them. The DNA of the CDR3 is TGTGCCAGCAGTTTAACCCCGACCAGCTACGAGCAGTACTTC. Its protein is CASSLTPTSYEQYF.

The gene calls are TRBV19 and TRBJ2-7; 10 nucleotides match TRBD1. Germline CDR1 reads LNHDA; CDR2 reads SQIVND (reference sequence). V lost 8 bases to trimming and J lost 3 bases; unmatched junction nucleotides: 10. The CDR3 sequence is 15 residues long. This chain's CDR3 is CASASPGQGFYEQYF. The CDR3, as DNA: TGTGCCAGTGCTAGTCCGGGACAGGGGTTCTACGAGCAGTACTTC.

This chain uses TRBV6-1 with TRBJ2-7, with 8 bases aligning to TRBD1. Germline V gene data show CDR1 as MNHNS and CDR2 as SASEGT. This CDR3 is 14 amino acids long. J was trimmed by 1 base and V by 4 bases; bases with no gene match: 3. CDR3 amino acids: CASSAQGASYEQYF. For the CDR3, the DNA is TGTGCCAGCAGTGCCCAGGGGGCATCCTACGAGCAGTACTTC.

The chain has TRBV5-4 and TRBJ2-1; unclear D gene. The CDR3 is made up of 13 amino acids. Trimming removed 5 bases from V and 4 bases from J, with 10 bases in between. Germline V gene sequence: CDR1 SGHNT, CDR2 YYREEE (reference sequence). CDR3 in amino acids: CASSAGPYNEQFF. The DNA for the CDR3 is TGTGCCAGCAGTGCCGGGCCATACAATGAGCAGTTCTTC.

To note about this clone: The sample has other DNA sequences that encode this CDR3 too. The V and J genes are TRBV5-1 and TRBJ1-5; D gene unclear. V dropped 0 bases and J dropped 3 bases, with 7 bases sitting between them. The CDR3 totals 14 residues. CDR1 is SGHRS and CDR2 is YFSETQ in the germline V gene. CDR3 nucleotides: TGCGCCAGCAGCTTGGATGGGGTCAATCAGCCCCAGCATTTT. This encodes CASSLDGVNQPQHF.

The chain links TRBV7-6 to TRBJ1-2; 10 bases map to TRBD1. Per the germline V gene, CDR1 is SGHVS and CDR2 is FNYEAQ. Losses at the gene ends were 5 bases for V and 8 bases for J; bases not matched to a gene: 5. The CDR3 length is 13 residues. In nucleotides, the CDR3 is TGTGCCAGCAGCGGGGACAGGGGAGACGGCTACACCTTC. This sequence encodes CASSGDRGDGYTF.

The gene calls are TRBV19 and TRBJ1-5; no definite D call. Germline V gives CDR1 LNHDA, CDR2 SQIVND (reference sequence). CDR3 size: 15 residues. V was clipped by 4 bases and J by 1 base, with 11 bases between them. Here the CDR3 reads CASSNPGMSNQPQHF. CDR3 coding DNA: TGTGCCAGTAGTAATCCGGGGATGAGCAATCAGCCCCAGCATTTT.

The chain uses TRBV28 and TRBJ1-5; D gene uncertain. Trimming pared 3 bases from V and 15 bases from J, leaving 15 bases between. The CDR3 sequence is 12 residues long. The germline V gene has CDR1 MDHEN and CDR2 SYDVKM. In DNA form, the CDR3 reads TGTGCCAGCAGTTTTTCATTCCAGTCCCCGCATTTT. Amino acids: CASSFSFQSPHF.

In the case of this clone: This sample also contains other DNA sequences that code for the same CDR3. V and J are TRBV5-4 and TRBJ2-5, with 7 bases aligning to TRBD1. J gave up 1 base and V 4 bases, and 4 bases lay outside the gene matches. The germline V gene encodes CDR1 SGHNT and CDR2 YYREEE (reference sequence). The CDR3 contains 14 residues. The CDR3, as DNA: TGTGCCAGCAGCCCAGGACAGGTCCAAGAGACCCAGTACTTC. It specifies CASSPGQVQETQYF.

The J gene is TRBJ1-1, the V gene TRBV28, with 8 bases identical to TRBD1. CDR1 and CDR2 from the germline V gene are MDHEN and SYDVKM. The trim removed 5 bases at V and 6 bases at J, leaving 11 bases unmatched. The CDR3 contains 15 residues. In nucleotides, the CDR3 is TGTGCCAGCAGTCCAAACGACAGGGGTCGGGCTGAAGCTTTCTTT. It codes for CASSPNDRGRAEAFF.

The CDR3 reads CASSKSGGYNEQFF. The CDR3 DNA follows: TGTGCCAGCAGCAAGAGTGGGGGGTACAATGAGCAGTTCTTC. The chain carries TRBV7-3 and TRBJ2-1; the D gene is possibly TRBD2 (6 bases). Trimming pared 5 bases from V and 4 bases from J, leaving 12 bases between. The CDR3 runs 14 residues. Germline CDR1 SGHTA, CDR2 FQGTGA.

The gene calls are TRBV6-5 and TRBJ1-2, with unresolved D. In germline, CDR1 is MNHEY, CDR2 SVGAGI. The ends were cut back, 8 bases at V and 6 bases at J, with 10 bases in the middle. CDR3 length equals 11 residues. CDR3 region: CASVGFDGYTF. The CDR3 nucleotides are TGTGCCAGCGTGGGGTTTGATGGCTACACCTTC.

This clone appeared once. The genes are TRBV19 and TRBJ2-7, with D possibly being TRBD2 (6 bases). This CDR3 has 12 residues. V lost 2 bases to trimming and J lost 6 bases, with 8 bases between them. Germline V lookup: CDR1 LNHDA, CDR2 SQIVND (reference sequence). The CDR3 DNA reads as TGTGCCAGTAGTATACAGGGAGGCGAGCAGTACTTC. Translated, it gives CASSIQGGEQYF.

This chain connects TRBV2 to TRBJ1-3; D gene ambiguous. The ends were cut back, 7 bases at V and 2 bases at J, with 9 bases in the middle. The CDR3 covers 13 residues. Germline CDR1 is SNHLY and CDR2 is FYNNEI. In DNA form, the CDR3 reads TGTGCCAGCAAGTCGGGTGCTGGAAACACCATATATTTT. This sequence encodes CASKSGAGNTIYF.

The J gene is TRBJ2-2, the V gene TRBV11-3, with 7 bases identical to TRBD2. Losses at the gene ends were 1 base for V and 1 base for J; bases not matched to a gene: 12. CDR1 SGHNT and CDR2 YENEEA come from the germline V gene. The length of the CDR3 is 19 residues. CDR3 region: CASSLAASGGGWNTGELFF. Here the CDR3 DNA reads TGTGCCAGCAGCTTAGCGGCCTCGGGAGGAGGTTGGAACACCGGGGAGCTGTTTTTT. The full variable domain, with the rest looked up from reference TRBV11-3 and TRBJ2-2, is EAGVVQSPRYKIIEKKQPVAFWCNPISGHNTLYWYLQNLGQGPELLIRYENEEAVDDSQLPKDRFSAERLKGVDSTLKIQPAELGDSAVYLCASSLAASGGGWNTGELFFGEGSRLTVL.